These 10 T cell receptor beta chains came from one sample sequenced in a study of cytomegalovirus exposure and HLA in healthy donors. The protocol was immunoSEQ multiplex PCR, while the TCRdb copy is restricted to in-frame clones and leaves out a portion. The repertoire includes some 170,000 clones, about 96% of them detected once, and approximately 0.97% sits in the top ten. Sample: PBMCs. These receptors all come from a woman aged 18-29 years in good health and CMV-seronegative.

This chain links TRBV5-4 with TRBJ1-2; 9 bases line up with TRBD1. Germline CDR1 is SGHNT and CDR2 is YYREEE (reference sequence). The CDR3 is 12 residues long. V shed 4 bases, J shed 7 bases, and the junction held 2 bases outside the gene matches. The CDR3 region is CASSGTGTGYTF. DNA of the CDR3: TGTGCCAGCAGCGGGACAGGGACTGGCTACACCTTC.

The chain is built from TRBV11-2 and TRBJ1-1, with D possibly matching TRBD1 (6 bases). CDR3 length equals 16 residues. Per germline, CDR1 SGHAT and CDR2 FQNNGV. V was clipped by 3 bases and J by 0 bases, with 14 bases between them. The CDR3 nucleotides read TGTGCCAGCAGCTTCCCGTTAGGGGGATTGAACACTGAAGCTTTCTTT. Translation gives CASSFPLGGLNTEAFF. The whole variable domain, remainder taken from reference TRBV11-2 and TRBJ1-1, is EAGVAQSPRYKIIEKRQSVAFWCNPISGHATLYWYQQILGQGPKLLIQFQNNGVVDDSQLPKDRFSAERLKGVDSTLKIQPAKLEDSAVYLCASSFPLGGLNTEAFFGQGTRLTVV.

This rearrangement joins TRBV4-3 to TRBJ1-6, with 7 bases identical to TRBD1. With 0 bases clipped from V and 2 bases from J, the junction kept 4 bases outside the gene matches. The CDR3 sequence is 17 residues long. The germline CDR1 and CDR2 sequences are LGHNA and YSLEER. The CDR3: CASSQEAGGTYNSPLHF. The CDR3 nucleotides are TGCGCCAGCAGCCAAGAGGCAGGGGGGACCTATAATTCACCCCTCCACTTT.

The rearrangement uses TRBV9 and TRBJ1-3; 8 nucleotides align to TRBD1. Germline assignment: CDR1 SGDLS and CDR2 YYNGEE. V shed 4 bases, J shed 0 bases, and the junction held 3 bases outside the gene matches. This CDR3 comprises 15 residues. The CDR3 nucleotides are TGTGCCAGCAGCATTGGGACAGGCTCTGGAAACACCATATATTTT. This gives the protein CASSIGTGSGNTIYF.

The V and J genes are TRBV9 and TRBJ2-5; TRBD1 matches 8 bases. This CDR3 has 15 amino acids. Germline V gives CDR1 SGDLS, CDR2 YYNGEE. The V gene end was trimmed by 2 bases and the J gene end by 5 bases; junction bases not matched to a gene: 8. In nucleotides, the CDR3 is TGTGCCAGCAGCGTTGGGACAGGCAAGTCTGAGACCCAGTACTTC. Translating gives CASSVGTGKSETQYF. Using reference TRBV9 and TRBJ2-5 for the parts outside the CDR3, the full variable domain is DSGVTQTPKHLITATGQRVTLRCSPRSGDLSVYWYQQSLDQGLQFLIQYYNGEERAKGNILERFSAQQFPDLHSELNLSSLELGDSALYFCASSVGTGKSETQYFGPGTRLLVL.

The rearrangement joins TRBV6-1 to TRBJ2-7; 7 positions agree with TRBD1. In germline, CDR1 is MNHNS, CDR2 SASEGT. The CDR3 is 12 residues long. Trimming removed 10 bases from V and 0 bases from J; junction bases left unmatched: 3. The CDR3 protein is CATRQGSYEQYF. CDR3 coding DNA: TGTGCCACGCGACAGGGCTCCTACGAGCAGTACTTC.

The chain is built from TRBV27 and TRBJ2-6; D may be TRBD1 (6 bases). The germline V gene encodes CDR1 MNHEY and CDR2 SMNVEV (reference sequence). The CDR3 consists of 15 residues. V lost 5 bases, J lost 4 bases, and 12 bases lay in between. The CDR3 here is CASSVLGAGANVLTF. The CDR3 DNA reads TGTGCCAGCAGTGTCCTGGGGGCCGGGGCCAACGTCCTGACTTTC.

This clone was seen only once. This chain links TRBV5-1 with TRBJ2-7; tentative D call: TRBD2 (7 bases). The V gene's germline CDR1 is SGHRS and CDR2 YFSETQ. The CDR3 covers 18 residues. V lost 0 bases and J 0 bases, leaving 19 bases between the germline ends. The CDR3: CASSLAMGQAGASYEQYF. As DNA, the CDR3 is TGCGCCAGCAGCTTGGCCATGGGTCAGGCGGGGGCCTCCTACGAGCAGTACTTC.

The rearrangement links TRBV5-1 to TRBJ2-3, with D hard to call. The CDR3 spans 11 residues. The germline V gene encodes CDR1 SGHRS and CDR2 YFSETQ. V was trimmed by 5 bases and J by 3 bases, leaving 4 bases between them. CDR3 nucleotides: TGCGCCAGCAGTTATACAGATACGCAGTATTTT. Protein: CASSYTDTQYF.

The chain carries TRBV5-6 and TRBJ1-4; possibly TRBD1 for D (6 bases). There are 16 residues in the CDR3. Trimming removed 6 bases from V and 7 bases from J, with 22 bases in between. Looked up from germline, CDR1 is SGHDT and CDR2 is YYEEEE. This chain's CDR3 is CASTTPGAGEGEKLFF. The CDR3 nucleotides read TGTGCCAGCACCACCCCCGGGGCAGGGGAGGGTGAAAAACTGTTTTTT.